This T cell receptor (beta chain) was sequenced in a study of cytomegalovirus exposure and HLA in healthy donors. Study-wide findings and caveats: Reportedly, fewer N-insertions than the approximately 700-donor mean appeared in an Asian-associated ancestry cluster in a later analysis.

The PCR was carried out with 60 Vbeta primers and 13 Jbeta primers. Sequencing was performed with immunoSEQ multiplex PCR; in TCRdb, only in-frame clones are kept and a portion is missing. The repertoire has approximately 110,000 clones, around three quarters of them found once; the top ten carry roughly 4.9%. Donors showed nominal health when sampled, although they likely had unrecorded immune exposures. About this clone: Its antigen remains unidentified.

The CDR3 totals 14 residues. CDR1 is MNHNY and CDR2 is SVGAGI in the germline V gene (reference sequence). Trimming removed 2 bases at V and 6 bases at J, with 14 bases between. The sequencing sample was made of PBMCs. The sequence derives from a female donor in good health and CMV-seropositive. The chain combines TRBV6-6 with TRBJ2-7; weak D call: TRBD1 (6 bases). This chain's CDR3 is CASSYGGSTGEQYF. The CDR3 DNA is TGTGCCAGCAGTTACGGGGGCTCGACGGGCGAGCAGTACTTC.